This record concerns one T cell receptor beta chain sequence. The antigen remains undetermined. The study ran its PCR with 60 Vbeta and 13 Jbeta primers. Using immunoSEQ multiplex PCR, the repertoire was profiled, and TCRdb retains in-frame clones only, with some absent. The sample has about 110,000 clones, roughly three quarters seen once. The record originates from a study of cytomegalovirus exposure and HLA in healthy donors. For the study at large: In terms of ancestry, the Caucasian-associated cluster contained about four fifths of the 398 genotyped donors. Points from the study as a whole: A highly shared variant cluster was judged a likely technical artifact. A prior analysis recorded that most TCR beta V segments were productive about 87% or about 30% of the time.

V lost 4 bases and J lost 4; bases outside the gene matches: 6. CDR1 is KGHSH and CDR2 is LQKENI in the germline V gene. The CDR3 runs 16 residues. The receptor's source is a woman aged 18-29 years in good health and CMV-seropositive. The rearrangement uses TRBV18 and TRBJ2-1; 11 bases are shared with TRBD2. Material: PBMCs. This chain's CDR3 is CASSRTSGSGYNEQFF. CDR3 bases: TGTGCCAGCTCACGCACTAGCGGGAGTGGGTACAATGAGCAGTTCTTC.